The present entry profiles one TCR beta chain with its context. This entry comes from a study of shared clonotypes between healthy human individuals. About the study: Donors had three CD4 naive, three CD4 memory, two CD8 naive and one CD8 memory plate apiece.

The assay was immunoSEQ multiplex PCR, and TCRdb's table has in-frame clones only and misses some. The table lists fewer than 1.4 million clones, about four fifths of them singletons. Into CD45RA+ naive and CD45RA-negative memory subsets, the CD4+ cells were split. V shed 0 bases and J shed 9 bases, with 11 bases lying between them. There are 13 residues in the CDR3. CDR1 is SGDLS and CDR2 is YYNGEE in the germline V gene. This sequence originates from a man aged 18 to 29 in good health. Some clones in this sample may be carry-over from other donors' samples. The genes are TRBV9 and TRBJ2-3; D perhaps matches TRBD2 (6 bases). The sample consisted of memory CD4+ T cells from PBMCs. Subset indicated: CD45RA-negative fraction. The CDR3 reads CASSVEIRGTQYF. The CDR3 nucleotides read TGTGCCAGCAGCGTAGAGATACGGGGGACGCAGTATTTT.